The 18 T cell receptor beta chains listed next were all sequenced from one sample in a study of CD8 T cells in Susac syndrome. The RNA input was roughly 0.45 to 1 ug, and it was reverse transcribed with random hexamers. One entry per CDR3 protein, called by TCRdb with MiXCR from the immunoSEQ multiplex PCR reads. The table shows about 140,000 distinct CDR3 sequences, with 85% to 95% occurring only once. The sequencing input was CD4+ T cells from PBMCs. The receptors were sampled from a human donor with Susac syndrome.

The rearrangement joins TRBV5-4 to TRBJ2-7; 8 bases line up with TRBD2. This CDR3 is built from 14 residues. The germline gives CDR1 SGHNT, CDR2 YYREEE (reference sequence). J lost 6 bases, V lost 6 bases, and 11 bases had no gene match. Written as DNA, the CDR3 is TGTGCCAGCAACGTCGCGGGAGGACTCGCCGAGCAGTACTTC. Translated: CASNVAGGLAEQYF.

This clonotype was found once. V and J are TRBV20-1 and TRBJ2-5; D possibly corresponds to TRBD1 (7 bases). This CDR3 is built from 14 residues. The germline V gene has CDR1 DFQATT and CDR2 SNEGSKA (reference sequence). V was cut by 2 bases and J by 4 bases, with 14 bases left in between. DNA for the CDR3: TGCAGTGCTAGAATCCCAGGGGGAGGAGAGACCCAGTACTTC. Translating gives CSARIPGGGETQYF.

J is TRBJ1-2 and V is TRBV6-5; D gene ambiguous. This CDR3 comprises 15 residues. CDR1 MNHEY and CDR2 SVGAGI come from the germline V gene. Trimming left V 11 bases short and J 3 bases short, with 22 bases between. CDR3 amino acids: CAAKDRAQSYYGYTF. Here the CDR3 DNA reads TGTGCCGCCAAGGACCGAGCGCAATCCTACTATGGCTACACCTTC.

This chain links TRBV28 with TRBJ2-4, with 7 positions matching TRBD1. The ends lost 3 bases at V and 8 bases at J; junction bases unmatched: 7. The CDR3 runs to 14 residues. Germline V gene lookup returns CDR1 MDHEN and CDR2 SYDVKM. Here the CDR3 DNA reads TGTGCCAGCAGTTTTCTCGGGACAGATTACATTCAGTACTTC. Translated, it gives CASSFLGTDYIQYF.

This clonotype was detected only once. The chain links TRBV20-1 to TRBJ1-4, with D possibly being TRBD1 (5 bases). The V end lost 5 bases, the J end lost 8 bases, and 12 bases lay between the germline ends. Germline CDR1 reads DFQATT; CDR2 reads SNEGSKA (reference sequence). The CDR3 is 12 amino acids. The DNA for the CDR3 is TGCAGTGCTCTCGGACGGGGGGAAAAACTGTTTTTT. Translation: CSALGRGEKLFF.

This chain joins TRBV12-3 or TRBV12-4 and TRBJ2-1; TRBD2 matches at 11 bases. V lost 7 bases, J lost 2 bases, and 4 bases stayed unmatched. This CDR3 has 15 residues. This CDR3 reads CASIISGGAYNEQFF. DNA for the CDR3: TGTGCCAGCATCATTAGCGGGGGGGCCTACAATGAGCAGTTCTTC.

The chain links TRBV30 to TRBJ2-1; 10 nucleotides align to TRBD2. The junction had 2 bases not matched to a gene; V was cut back by 4 bases and J by 2 bases. CDR1 GTSNPN and CDR2 SVGIG come from the germline V gene (reference sequence). CDR3 size: 14 residues. This CDR3 is CAWTLAGTYNEQFF. DNA of the CDR3: TGTGCCTGGACACTAGCGGGAACCTACAATGAGCAGTTCTTC.

The chain carries TRBV10-3 and TRBJ2-3; 8 bases are shared with TRBD2. V dropped 8 bases and J dropped 2; count of bases not matched to a gene: 6. This CDR3 is built from 14 residues. CDR1 ENHRY and CDR2 SYGVKD come from the germline V gene. Here the CDR3 DNA reads TGTGCCATCCGGGGGGGGGCCGCCACAGATACGCAGTATTTT. Translating gives CAIRGGAATDTQYF.

The chain couples TRBV4-3 to TRBJ2-3, with D perhaps matching TRBD1 (5 bases). This CDR3 is built from 16 residues. Trimming removed 1 base at V and 0 bases at J, with 11 bases between. Germline values: CDR1 LGHNA, CDR2 YSLEER. The CDR3, as DNA: TGCGCCAGCAGCCAAGCCTTCCAGGGTAGCACAGATACGCAGTATTTT. Translated: CASSQAFQGSTDTQYF.

The chain employs TRBV5-4 and TRBJ1-4; 9 bases line up with TRBD1. CDR3 size: 15 residues. Per germline, CDR1 SGHNT and CDR2 YYREEE (reference sequence). V gave up 5 bases and J gave up 6 bases; unmatched junction bases: 8. CDR3 nucleotides: TGTGCCAGCAGTACGGGGGGACAGGGCGATGAAAAACTGTTTTTT. It yields the protein CASSTGGQGDEKLFF. The complete variable domain, with remaining parts taken from reference TRBV5-4 and TRBJ1-4, reads ETGVTQSPTHLIKTRGQQVTLRCSSQSGHNTVSWYQQALGQGPQFIFQYYREEENGRGNFPPRFSGLQFPNYSSELNVNALELDDSALYLCASSTGGQGDEKLFFGSGTQLSVL.

The chain employs TRBV3-1 and TRBJ1-2; the D is unclear. The V gene's germline CDR1 is LGHDT and CDR2 YNNKEL (reference sequence). This CDR3 region has 12 residues. V lost 4 bases and J lost 6, with 9 bases in between. CDR3: CASSLREDGYTF. The CDR3 DNA follows: TGTGCCAGCAGCCTCCGAGAAGATGGCTACACCTTC. The full variable domain, in which reference TRBV3-1 and TRBJ1-2 provide the parts outside the CDR3, is DTAVSQTPKYLVTQMGNDKSIKCEQNLGHDTMYWYKQDSKKFLKIMFSYNNKELIINETVPNRFSPKSPDKAHLNLHINSLELGDSAVYFCASSLREDGYTFGSGTRLTVV.

The chain carries TRBV6-2 or TRBV6-3 and TRBJ1-2; no firm D call. CDR1 and CDR2 (germline): MNHEY, SVGEGT. The CDR3 consists of 14 residues. The V gene lost 5 bases and the J gene lost 0 bases, with 10 bases spanning the gap. Here the CDR3 reads CASSPGSANYGYTF. CDR3 DNA sequence: TGTGCCAGCAGTCCTGGGTCAGCTAACTATGGCTACACCTTC.

The genes are TRBV7-3 and TRBJ2-2; 7 bases fit TRBD1. Germline V CDR1 and CDR2: SGHTA, FQGTGA. J gave up 0 bases and V 1 base, and 2 bases lay outside the gene matches. The CDR3 is made up of 16 amino acids. CDR3 in amino acids: CASSLKGAANTGELFF. CDR3 DNA sequence: TGTGCCAGCAGCTTAAAGGGGGCCGCGAACACCGGGGAGCTGTTTTTT.

The gene calls are TRBV21-1 and TRBJ2-7; the table's D call, TRBD2, has no DNA check behind it. TRBV21-1 is a listed pseudogene. This CDR3 has 14 residues. The CDR3 DNA follows: TGTGCCAGCAGCGGAGCCGGGAGGGCAGACGAGCAGTACTTC. Translation: CASSGAGRADEQYF.

A note on this clonotype: Relative to the germline gene, one junction end is altered; a read error may explain this. This chain uses TRBV28 with TRBJ2-1; 11 nucleotides match TRBD1. This CDR3 spans 11 amino acids. The germline CDR1 and CDR2 sequences are MDHEN and SYDVKM. CDR3 loop: CASSLGQGAIF. CDR3 coding DNA: TGTGCCAGCAGTCTAGGACAGGGGGCCATCTTC. The full variable domain, with the rest looked up from reference TRBV28 and TRBJ2-1, is DVKVTQSSRYLVKRTGEKVFLECVQDMDHENMFWYRQDPGLGLRLIYFSYDVKMKEKGDIPEGYSVSREKKERFSLILESASTNQTSMYLCASSLGQGAIFGPGTRLTVL.

The J gene is TRBJ1-2, the V gene TRBV30; 8 bases match TRBD1. V dropped 5 bases and J dropped 7; count of bases not matched to a gene: 6. This CDR3 region has 12 residues. Germline CDR1 is GTSNPN and CDR2 is SVGIG (reference sequence). CDR3 DNA sequence: TGTGCCTGGGATGACAGGGGTGCTGGCTACACCTTC. Protein product: CAWDDRGAGYTF.

The chain is built from TRBV7-9 and TRBJ2-5; 7 bases map to TRBD2. This CDR3 has 16 residues. V was pared by 0 bases and J by 5 bases, with 9 bases of the junction left unmatched. Germline V gene sequence: CDR1 SEHNR, CDR2 FQNEAQ (reference sequence). This CDR3 reads CASSLALQREWETQYF. CDR3 coding DNA: TGTGCCAGCAGCTTAGCCCTTCAGCGGGAATGGGAGACCCAGTACTTC.

CDR3 sequence reads: CASSNAQPSGDTGYGYTF. CDR3 bases: TGCGCCAGCAGCAACGCACAACCGTCAGGGGATACGGGCTACGGCTACACCTTC. The chain is built from TRBV5-1 and TRBJ1-2, with TRBD1 as a possible D gene (6 bases). The V end was cut by 4 bases, the J end by 8 bases, with 30 bases between. The length of the CDR3 is 18 residues. CDR1 SGHRS and CDR2 YFSETQ come from the germline V gene.